Listed below are T cell receptor beta chains from one sample, sequenced in a study of CD8 T cells in Susac syndrome. TCRdb independently ran MiXCR on the immunoSEQ multiplex PCR reads; one entry per CDR3 protein. The sample has roughly 120,000 distinct CDR3 sequences, more than 90% seen once. The sample taken for sequencing was CD4+ T cells from PBMCs. The receptor source for this set is a human donor in good health. CDR3s include the opening cysteine and the closing phenylalanine or tryptophan. Fields, in order: D gene, J gene, V gene, clone size, CDR3 protein, CDR3 DNA. A D gene is named only where the DNA matches it firmly. Size is omitted from some rows. Given values are once, few, many or a class for expanded clones.

. | TRBJ2-7 | TRBV3-1 | . | CASSQDVTGAYEQYF | TGTGCCAGCAGCCAAGACGTGACAGGAGCGTACGAGCAGTACTTC
. | TRBJ1-1 | TRBV7-9 | . | CASSPRGQGLNTEAFF | TGTGCCAGCAGCCCAAGGGGCCAAGGCCTCAACACTGAAGCTTTCTTT
. | TRBJ1-2 | TRBV5-1 | . | CASSLELGANGYTF | TGCGCCAGCAGCTTGGAGTTAGGGGCGAACGGCTACACCTTC
. | TRBJ1-1 | TRBV20-1 | . | CSAGQPNTEAFF | TGCAGTGCTGGGCAGCCGAACACTGAAGCTTTCTTT
. | TRBJ2-5 | TRBV11-2 | . | CASSGRGKTQYF | TGTGCCAGCAGCGGGAGGGGGAAGACCCAGTACTTC
TRBD1 | TRBJ1-4 | TRBV4-2 | . | CASSQGRTGTNEKLFF | TGTGCCAGCAGCCAAGGAAGGACAGGAACTAATGAAAAACTGTTTTTT
TRBD1 | TRBJ1-2 | TRBV12-3/TRBV12-4 | . | CASSLGTAGGYTF | TGTGCCAGCAGCCTAGGGACAGCAGGAGGCTACACCTTC
TRBD2 | TRBJ2-5 | TRBV3-1 | . | CASSQGTSGTRDETQYF | TGTGCCAGCAGCCAGGGGACTAGCGGGACTCGGGATGAGACCCAGTACTTC
. | TRBJ1-3 | TRBV3-1 | . | CASTSQPSSGNTIYF | TGTGCCAGCACCTCCCAGCCATCCTCTGGAAACACCATATATTTT
TRBD1 | TRBJ2-7 | TRBV29-1 | once | CSVPGQGIGEQYF | TGCAGCGTGCCGGGACAGGGGATAGGCGAGCAGTACTTC
TRBD2 | TRBJ2-3 | TRBV14 | . | CASSQGLAARTDTQYF | TGTGCCAGCAGCCAGGGACTAGCGGCTCGCACAGATACGCAGTATTTT
TRBD1 | TRBJ1-2 | TRBV19 | . | CASREGERTGDYGYTF | TGTGCCAGTAGAGAGGGTGAAAGGACAGGAGACTATGGCTACACCTTC
TRBD1 | TRBJ2-1 | TRBV6-6 | . | CASRTGTGTNEQFF | TGTGCCAGCAGAACCGGGACAGGGACCAATGAGCAGTTCTTC
. | TRBJ2-7 | TRBV18 | . | CASSPLVGRRYEQYF | TGTGCCAGCTCACCACTAGTAGGGAGGCGGTACGAGCAGTACTTC
TRBD2 | TRBJ2-3 | TRBV20-1 | . | CSARVLAGGGTDTQYF | TGCAGTGCTCGGGTTTTAGCGGGAGGAGGAACAGATACGCAGTATTTT
TRBD1 | TRBJ2-5 | TRBV6-6 | . | CASSSKGQGAETQYF | TGTGCCAGCAGCTCTAAGGGACAGGGGGCTGAGACCCAGTACTTC
TRBD1 | TRBJ1-2 | TRBV12-3/TRBV12-4 | . | CASSQQGRIGYTF | TGTGCCAGCAGCCAACAGGGGAGAATTGGCTACACCTTC
. | TRBJ2-7 | TRBV2 | . | CASMSVGGSYEQYF | TGTGCCAGCATGTCGGTGGGCGGGTCCTACGAGCAGTACTTC
. | TRBJ1-1 | TRBV20-1 | . | CSANLPPQNTEAFF | TGCAGTGCTAATCTCCCCCCGCAGAACACTGAAGCTTTCTTT
. | TRBJ2-5 | TRBV7-2 | once | CASSLASSQETQYF | TGTGCCAGCAGCTTAGCGAGCAGTCAAGAGACCCAGTACTTC
TRBD2 | TRBJ2-5 | TRBV2 | . | CASSERLAGSETQYF | TGTGCCAGCAGTGAACGGCTAGCGGGATCAGAGACCCAGTACTTC
. | TRBJ1-2 | TRBV6-1 | . | CASRWTDYGYTF | TGTGCCAGCAGATGGACAGACTATGGCTACACCTTC
. | TRBJ1-1 | TRBV9 | . | CASSPSGAPNTEAFF | TGTGCCAGCAGCCCATCTGGGGCGCCGAACACTGAAGCTTTCTTT
. | TRBJ1-5 | TRBV19 | . | CASKSSSNQPQHF | TGTGCCAGTAAGTCCAGTAGCAATCAGCCCCAGCATTTT